This entry features one T cell receptor beta chain sequence. Its specificity is not known. A library made for alpha chains picked up this beta chain off target, so its size means little. This sample stems from a study of spatial heterogeneity in lung cancer. In the study overall: TCR and UMI combinations that were unique each appeared, on average, more than ten times in raw reads.

V lost 7 bases to trimming and J lost 5 bases, with 17 bases between them. This CDR3 has 14 residues. Per the germline V gene, CDR1 is SGHRS and CDR2 is YFSETQ. Overall study results and limits: There were more appearances of ubiquitous expanded tumor TCRs in blood at resection than at follow-up.

Every individual TCR cDNA molecule carried its own unique molecular identifier, which allowed correction of PCR and sequencing errors. Each CDR3 protein gets one entry after TCRdb re-called the 5' RACE reads with MiXCR. The repertoire holds 4,500 to 6,500 distinct CDR3 sequences, with approximately 33% as singletons. Documented time point: sample taken at primary tumor resection. Whole RNA was taken from tumor, nontumor lung or frozen PBMC; it was then sequenced unsorted. Untreated early-stage non-small cell lung cancer patients, 65 to 90 in total, were the donors. Specimen: PBMCs, collected at surgery. The chain links TRBV5-1 to TRBJ2-3; D gene uncertain. The TCR originated in a female donor with early-stage non-small cell lung cancer. In DNA, the CDR3 is TGCGCCAGCTCCGAAACGGGCCTCGGAGATACGCAGTATTTT. It encodes CASSETGLGDTQYF.